This TCR beta chain was sequenced in a study of OX40 agonist ivuxolimab in advanced cancers. This CDR3 has 15 amino acids. Germline lookup yields CDR1 SNHLY and CDR2 FYNNEI. Trimming stripped 8 bases from V and 9 bases from J, with 22 bases between. Assay: immunoSEQ multiplex PCR; the TCRdb copy retains only in-frame clones and omits some. The top ten clones hold roughly 2.6% of a sample with about 93,000 clones, 90% to 95% of them seen once. The study sampled blood at baseline, cycle 4 day 1, and cycle 7 day 1. The chain combines TRBV2 with TRBJ1-4, with a possible D match to TRBD1 (6 bases). The source is an adult with an advanced solid tumor such as melanoma, head and neck, liver or kidney cancer. The sample consisted of CD4+ or CD8+ T cells sorted from blood, taken in a trial of the OX40 agonist ivuxolimab. CDR3 nucleotide sequence: TGTGCCAGCGGGGAGGGGGATATGTTCCTCCAAAAACTGTTTTTT. Translation gives CASGEGDMFLQKLFF.